One and the same sample provided the 3 T cell receptor beta chains below, sequenced in a study of shared clonotypes between healthy human individuals. Using immunoSEQ multiplex PCR, the repertoire was profiled, and TCRdb retains in-frame clones only, with some absent. The sample holds about a million clones, under 80% seen once. Sequencing was performed on memory CD4+ T cells sorted from blood. Stated subset: CD45RA-negative fraction. The receptors here all came from a man younger than 35 in good health.

V gene TRBV6-4 combines with J gene TRBJ1-5; 9 bases are a match to TRBD1. V shed 2 bases and J 6 bases; nucleotides not matched to a gene: 8. The CDR3 sequence is 16 residues long. CDR1 is MRHNA, CDR2 SNTAGT, per germline. The CDR3 region has the DNA TGTGCCAGCAGTGACCCGGGACAGGGAAGTAGTCAGCCCCAGCATTTT. This codes for CASSDPGQGSSQPQHF.

The chain uses TRBV5-5 and TRBJ2-1; 7 bases map to TRBD2. CDR1 is SGHKS and CDR2 is YYEKEE in the germline V gene (reference sequence). This CDR3 comprises 15 residues. The V segment lost 5 bases and the J segment 4 bases; nucleotides outside the gene matches: 9. CDR3 protein: CASSSDLAAYNEQFF. CDR3 bases: TGTGCCAGCAGTTCAGATCTAGCGGCATACAATGAGCAGTTCTTC.

The chain carries TRBV6-6 and TRBJ2-2; D is possibly TRBD1 (6 bases). V lost 7 bases to trimming and J lost 4 bases, with 19 bases between them. This CDR3 has 16 residues. From germline, CDR1 is MNHNY and CDR2 SVGAGI (reference sequence). The chain's CDR3 is CASTSTGLGGTGELFF. CDR3 in DNA: TGTGCCAGCACCTCGACAGGCCTTGGGGGCACCGGGGAGCTGTTTTTT.